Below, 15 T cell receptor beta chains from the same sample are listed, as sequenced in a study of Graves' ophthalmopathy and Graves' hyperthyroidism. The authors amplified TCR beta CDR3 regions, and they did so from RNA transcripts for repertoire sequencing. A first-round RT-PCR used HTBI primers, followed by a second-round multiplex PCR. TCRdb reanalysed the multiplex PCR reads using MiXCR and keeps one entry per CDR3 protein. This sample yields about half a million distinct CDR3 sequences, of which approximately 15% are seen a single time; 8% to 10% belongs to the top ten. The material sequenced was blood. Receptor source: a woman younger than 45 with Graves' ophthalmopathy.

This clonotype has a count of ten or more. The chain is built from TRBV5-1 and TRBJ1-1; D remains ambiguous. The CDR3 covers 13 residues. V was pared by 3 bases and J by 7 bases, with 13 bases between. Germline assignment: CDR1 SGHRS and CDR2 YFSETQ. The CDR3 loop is CASSSPPHREAFF. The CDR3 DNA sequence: TGCGCCAGCAGCTCGCCACCACACCGTGAAGCTTTCTTT.

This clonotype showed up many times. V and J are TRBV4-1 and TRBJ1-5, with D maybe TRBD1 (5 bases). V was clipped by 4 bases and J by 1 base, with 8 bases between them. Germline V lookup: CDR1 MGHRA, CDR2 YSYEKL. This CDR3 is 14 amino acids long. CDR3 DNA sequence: TGCGCCAGCAGCCCGGGGCAGAGCAATCAGCCCCAGCATTTT. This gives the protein CASSPGQSNQPQHF.

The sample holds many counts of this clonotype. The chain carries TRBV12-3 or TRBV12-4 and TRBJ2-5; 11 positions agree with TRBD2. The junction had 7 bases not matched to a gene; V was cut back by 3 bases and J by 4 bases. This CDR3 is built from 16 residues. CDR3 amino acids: CASSFGTSGGRETQYF. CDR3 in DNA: TGTGCCAGCAGTTTCGGGACTAGCGGAGGAAGAGAGACCCAGTACTTC.

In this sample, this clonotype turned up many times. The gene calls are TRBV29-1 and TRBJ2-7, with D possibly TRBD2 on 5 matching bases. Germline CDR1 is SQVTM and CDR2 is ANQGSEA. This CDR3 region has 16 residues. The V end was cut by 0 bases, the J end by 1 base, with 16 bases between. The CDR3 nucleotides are TGCAGCGTTGAAGATCAACGGGGTATCGTTTCCTACGAGCAGTACTTC. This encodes CSVEDQRGIVSYEQYF.

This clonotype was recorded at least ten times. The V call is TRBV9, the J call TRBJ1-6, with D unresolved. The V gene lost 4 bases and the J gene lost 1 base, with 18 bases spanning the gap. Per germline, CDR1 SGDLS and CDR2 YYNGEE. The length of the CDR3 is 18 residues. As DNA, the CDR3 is TGTGCCAGCAGCCCCGGAGGGAGGCTTAGGTCCTATAATTCACCCCTCCACTTT. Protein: CASSPGGRLRSYNSPLHF. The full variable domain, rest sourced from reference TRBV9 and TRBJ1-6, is DSGVTQTPKHLITATGQRVTLRCSPRSGDLSVYWYQQSLDQGLQFLIQYYNGEERAKGNILERFSAQQFPDLHSELNLSSLELGDSALYFCASSPGGRLRSYNSPLHFGNGTRLTVT.

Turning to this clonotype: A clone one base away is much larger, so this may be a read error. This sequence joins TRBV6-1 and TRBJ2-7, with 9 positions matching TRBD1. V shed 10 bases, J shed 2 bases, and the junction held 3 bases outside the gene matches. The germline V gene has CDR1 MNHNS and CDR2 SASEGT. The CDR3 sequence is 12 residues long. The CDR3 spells CATGTGTYEQYF. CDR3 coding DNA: TGTGCCACCGGGACAGGGACCTACGAGCAGTACTTC.

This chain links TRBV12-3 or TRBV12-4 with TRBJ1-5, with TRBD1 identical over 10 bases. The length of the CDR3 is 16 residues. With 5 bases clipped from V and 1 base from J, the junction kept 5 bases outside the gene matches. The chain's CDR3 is CASSMTGGGSNQPQHF. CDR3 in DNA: TGTGCCAGCAGTATGACAGGGGGCGGGAGCAATCAGCCCCAGCATTTT.

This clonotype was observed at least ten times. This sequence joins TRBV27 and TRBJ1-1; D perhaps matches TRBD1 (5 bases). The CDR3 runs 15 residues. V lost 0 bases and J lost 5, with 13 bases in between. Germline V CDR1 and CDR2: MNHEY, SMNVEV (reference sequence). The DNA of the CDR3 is TGTGCCAGCAGTTTATCAGGAGGGGTCGGGACTGAAGCTTTCTTT. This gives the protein CASSLSGGVGTEAFF.

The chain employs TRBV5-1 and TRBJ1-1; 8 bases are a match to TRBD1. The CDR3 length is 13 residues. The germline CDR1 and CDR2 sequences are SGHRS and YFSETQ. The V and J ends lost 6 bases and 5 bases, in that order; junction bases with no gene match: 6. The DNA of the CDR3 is TGCGCCAGCACACTACAGGGGGAAACTGAAGCTTTCTTT. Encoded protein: CASTLQGETEAFF. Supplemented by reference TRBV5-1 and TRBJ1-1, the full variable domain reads KAGVTQTPRYLIKTRGQQVTLSCSPISGHRSVSWYQQTPGQGLQFLFEYFSETQRNKGNFPGRFSGRQFSNSRSEMNVSTLELGDSALYLCASTLQGETEAFFGQGTRLTVV.

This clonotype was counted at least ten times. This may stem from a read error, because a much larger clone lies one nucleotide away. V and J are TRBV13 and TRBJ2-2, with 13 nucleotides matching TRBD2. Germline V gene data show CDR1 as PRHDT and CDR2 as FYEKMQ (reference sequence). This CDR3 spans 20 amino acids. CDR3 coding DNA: TGTGCCAGCACCTTCACAATGACTAGCGGGAGGAATCCGAACACCGGGGAGCCGTTTTTT. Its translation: CASTFTMTSGRNPNTGEPFF.

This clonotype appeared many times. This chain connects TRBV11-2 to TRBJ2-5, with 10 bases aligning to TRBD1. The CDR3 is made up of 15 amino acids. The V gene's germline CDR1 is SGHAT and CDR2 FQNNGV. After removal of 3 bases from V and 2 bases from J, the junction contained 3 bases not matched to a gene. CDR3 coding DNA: TGTGCCAGCAGCTTGGACAGGGGGTGGCAAGAGACCCAGTACTTC. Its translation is CASSLDRGWQETQYF.

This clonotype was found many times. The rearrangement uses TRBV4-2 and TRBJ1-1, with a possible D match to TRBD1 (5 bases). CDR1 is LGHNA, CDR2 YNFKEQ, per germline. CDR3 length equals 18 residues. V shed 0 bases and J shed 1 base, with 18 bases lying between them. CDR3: CASSQDSDPGRENTEAFF. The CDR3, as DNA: TGTGCCAGCAGCCAAGATTCGGACCCGGGCAGGGAGAACACTGAAGCTTTCTTT.

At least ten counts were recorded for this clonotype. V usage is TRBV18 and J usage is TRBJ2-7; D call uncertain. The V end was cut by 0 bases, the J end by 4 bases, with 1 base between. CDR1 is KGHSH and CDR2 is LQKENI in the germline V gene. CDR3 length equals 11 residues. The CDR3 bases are TGTGCCAGCTCACCACCGTACGAGCAGTACTTC. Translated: CASSPPYEQYF.

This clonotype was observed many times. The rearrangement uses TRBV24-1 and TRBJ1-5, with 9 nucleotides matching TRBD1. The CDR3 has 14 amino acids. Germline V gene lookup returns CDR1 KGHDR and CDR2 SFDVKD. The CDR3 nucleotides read TGTTCCCGGGACAGGGTTCATAGCAATCAGCCCCAGCATTTT. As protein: CSRDRVHSNQPQHF.

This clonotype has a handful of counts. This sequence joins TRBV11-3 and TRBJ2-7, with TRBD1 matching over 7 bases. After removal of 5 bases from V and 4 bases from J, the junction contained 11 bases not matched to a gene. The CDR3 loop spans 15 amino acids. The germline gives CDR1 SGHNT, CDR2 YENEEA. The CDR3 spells CASSLLRGPRYEQYF. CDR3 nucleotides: TGTGCCAGCAGCCTTCTAAGGGGGCCGAGGTACGAGCAGTACTTC. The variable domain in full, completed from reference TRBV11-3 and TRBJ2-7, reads EAGVVQSPRYKIIEKKQPVAFWCNPISGHNTLYWYLQNLGQGPELLIRYENEEAVDDSQLPKDRFSAERLKGVDSTLKIQPAELGDSAVYLCASSLLRGPRYEQYFGPGTRLTVT.